This T cell receptor (beta chain) was documented in a study of cytomegalovirus exposure and HLA in healthy donors. Study context: Early released data comprised some 91 million unique TCRs from HLA-typed donors.

The CDR3 runs 15 residues. Trimming removed 5 bases from V and 6 bases from J; junction bases left unmatched: 6. Looked up from germline, CDR1 is SGHTA and CDR2 is FQGNSA. Primers included in the PCR were 60 Vbeta and 13 Jbeta primers. The assay was immunoSEQ multiplex PCR, and TCRdb's table has in-frame clones only and misses some. The data contain about 120,000 clones, approximately 80% of them singletons. This clonotype was sampled from a female donor in good health and CMV-seropositive. The chain combines TRBV7-2 with TRBJ2-1, with TRBD1 identical over 11 bases. The specimen sequenced was PBMCs. The CDR3: CASSGGQGAGNEQFF. DNA of the CDR3: TGTGCCAGCAGCGGAGGACAGGGGGCTGGCAATGAGCAGTTCTTC.